The entry below describes one T cell receptor (beta chain). Its antigen remains unknown. Amplification used 60 Vbeta primers and 13 Jbeta primers. Data came from immunoSEQ multiplex PCR; TCRdb stores just in-frame clones and leaves some out. The sample holds more than 45,000 clones. The data are from a study of cytomegalovirus exposure and HLA in healthy donors. Notes on the study in general: The investigators catalogued under 200 TCR beta chains as cytomegalovirus-associated. Judged likely to be a sequencing artifact was a cluster of highly shared sequence variants. Usually a TCR sequence was rare, but some public TCRs were found in many donors.

Trimming shortened V by 5 bases and J by 7 bases, and 18 bases separated the two germline ends. The CDR3 spans 15 residues. Per germline, CDR1 MDHEN and CDR2 SYDVKM. V and J are TRBV28 and TRBJ1-5; D may be TRBD1 (6 bases). This receptor was identified in a male donor in good health and CMV-seronegative. The sequenced material came from PBMCs. Here the CDR3 DNA reads TGTGCCAGCAGTCCCCCCAACAGGGTTGGGCAGCCCCAGCATTTT. It yields the protein CASSPPNRVGQPQHF.